This T cell receptor (beta chain) appears in the sequencing data of a study of PD-1 blockade in classical Hodgkin lymphoma. On the study more broadly: Patients were given intravenous nivolumab, 3 mg/kg, every 2 weeks. Study-wide points: By C4D1, diversity of CD4+ TCRs had risen significantly, whereas that of CD8+ TCRs had not. Sources of repertoire differences remain undefined, possibly disease activity or prior therapy. Newly diagnosed patients had diversity similar to the baseline diversity of complete responders.

Data came from immunoSEQ multiplex PCR; TCRdb stores just in-frame clones and leaves some out. Of 10,000 to 15,000 clones in the sample, roughly 84% are singletons; the top ten hold about a quarter. All trial patients relapsed after autologous stem cell transplantation. The V end was cut by 2 bases, the J end by 0 bases, with 4 bases between. The CDR3 has 13 residues. Germline V gives CDR1 MNHNS, CDR2 SASEGT. With respect to this clone: Its antigen remains unknown.

This sequence was found in a human donor with classical Hodgkin lymphoma. This chain uses TRBV6-1 with TRBJ1-2; D remains ambiguous. The source was peripheral blood mononuclear cells (PBMCs), collected at baseline. The CDR3 region is CASSETANYGYTF. The DNA for the CDR3 is TGTGCCAGCAGTGAAACAGCTAACTATGGCTACACCTTC.